A selection of T cell receptor beta chains follows, all from one sample in a study of identical twins. MiXCR, run by TCRdb on the 5' RACE reads, gives a single entry per CDR3 protein. The sample carries about 890,000 distinct CDR3 sequences, approximately 13% recorded once. The same data also contributed to another study, on yellow fever vaccine responses in identical twins.

Sequencing used PBMCs. Receptor source: a woman younger than 30 in good health. The CDR3 runs from the conserved cysteine through the conserved F or W. A D gene is named only where the DNA matches it firmly. Size tells how often a clone was seen (once, few, many) or the class of an expanded clone, and some rows leave it out.

d_call,v_call,clone_size,j_call,cdr3_aa,cdr3_nt
TRBD1,TRBV2,few,TRBJ1-5,CASSAGTGRYSNQPQHF,TGTGCCAGCAGTGCGGGGACAGGGAGGTATAGCAATCAGCCCCAGCATTTT
.,TRBV11-2,many,TRBJ2-5,CASSLDRGTQYF,TGCGCCAGCAGCTTGGACCGTGGGACCCAGTACTTC
TRBD1,TRBV7-6,.,TRBJ2-2,CASSYGTGLDITGELFF,TGTGCCAGCAGCTACGGGACAGGCCTAGACATCACCGGGGAGCTGTTTTTT
TRBD1,TRBV15,few,TRBJ1-3,CATSGQGTGNTIYF,TGTGCCACCAGCGGACAGGGCACTGGAAACACCATATATTTT
TRBD1,TRBV7-9,.,TRBJ2-3,CASRGQVATDTQYF,TGTGCCAGCCGGGGACAGGTAGCCACAGATACGCAGTATTTT
TRBD2,TRBV20-1,few,TRBJ2-1,CSASSGTNNEQFF,TGCAGTGCTAGTAGCGGGACAAACAATGAGCAGTTCTTC
.,TRBV6-5,.,TRBJ2-7,CASSYSGTLAYEQYF,TGTGCCAGCAGTTACTCTGGGACATTGGCCTACGAGCAGTACTTC
TRBD1,TRBV3-1,few,TRBJ2-4,CASSTGQGAPGNIQYF,TGTGCCAGCAGCACGGGACAGGGGGCCCCGGGGAACATTCAGTACTTC
.,TRBV7-6,few,TRBJ2-1,CASSSGPLVYNEQFF,TGTGCCAGCAGCTCCGGACCCCTCGTTTACAATGAGCAGTTCTTC
.,TRBV7-9,many,TRBJ2-1,CASSPGSGRNEQFF,TGTGCCAGCAGCCCTGGTAGCGGCAGGAATGAGCAGTTCTTC
.,TRBV3-1,many,TRBJ1-1,CASSQFPEMNTEAFF,TGTGCCAGCAGCCAATTCCCAGAGATGAACACTGAAGCTTTCTTT
TRBD1,TRBV5-8,few,TRBJ1-2,CARNLGLTGIYGYTF,TGTGCCAGAAACCTGGGATTGACAGGGATCTATGGCTACACCTTC
.,TRBV18,few,TRBJ1-2,CASSNTVDRNYGYTF,TGTGCCAGCTCAAATACGGTAGACAGAAACTATGGCTACACCTTC
TRBD2,TRBV15,.,TRBJ2-3,CATSRDLGGGLGDTQYF,TGTGCCACCAGCAGAGATCTTGGCGGGGGGTTAGGAGATACGCAGTATTTT